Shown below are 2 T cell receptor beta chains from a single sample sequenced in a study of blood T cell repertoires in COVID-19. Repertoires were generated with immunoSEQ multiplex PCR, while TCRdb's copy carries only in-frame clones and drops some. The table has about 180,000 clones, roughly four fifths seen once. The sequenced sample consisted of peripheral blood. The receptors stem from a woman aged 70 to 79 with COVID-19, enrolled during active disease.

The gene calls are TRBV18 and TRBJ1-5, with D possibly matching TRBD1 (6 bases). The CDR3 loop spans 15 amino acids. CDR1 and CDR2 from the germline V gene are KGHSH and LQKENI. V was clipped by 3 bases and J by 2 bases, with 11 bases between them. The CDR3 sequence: CASSPTAGGNQPQHF. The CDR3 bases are TGTGCCAGCTCACCGACGGCAGGGGGCAATCAGCCCCAGCATTTT.

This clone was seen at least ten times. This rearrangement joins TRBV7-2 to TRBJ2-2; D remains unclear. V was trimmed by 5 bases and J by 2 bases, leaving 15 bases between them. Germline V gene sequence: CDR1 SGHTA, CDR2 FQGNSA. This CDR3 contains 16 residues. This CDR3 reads CASSPHSTLNTGELFF. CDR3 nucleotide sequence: TGTGCCAGCAGCCCCCACAGCACATTAAACACCGGGGAGCTGTTTTTT.